The sequence of this T cell receptor (beta chain) was determined in a study of beta chain features in type 1 diabetes. Whole-study results and caveats: PCR, the amplification step, might favor shorter templates, equally in patients and controls.

As every portion of the isolated RNA was reverse transcribed, the sequencing read expressed TCRB transcripts. Sequencing used immunoSEQ multiplex PCR; TCRdb keeps in-frame clones, though not all of them. The table has around 250,000 clones, roughly 13% seen once. Germline values: CDR1 MDHEN, CDR2 SYDVKM. V shed 3 bases and J 6 bases; nucleotides not matched to a gene: 5. CDR3 length equals 15 residues. By way of CD45RO/CCR7/CD25/CD127/CD95/CD27, the CD4+ regulatory, stem cell-like memory, central memory and naive cells were sorted. In regard to this clone: Its target is unknown.

Specimen: naive CD4+ T cells from blood. This chain joins TRBV28 and TRBJ1-5, with 10 bases matching TRBD1. This receptor was obtained from a woman between 35 and 50 years old in good health. The CDR3 is CASSFPGQGGQPQHF. The DNA for the CDR3 is TGTGCCAGCAGTTTCCCCGGACAGGGGGGTCAGCCCCAGCATTTT.